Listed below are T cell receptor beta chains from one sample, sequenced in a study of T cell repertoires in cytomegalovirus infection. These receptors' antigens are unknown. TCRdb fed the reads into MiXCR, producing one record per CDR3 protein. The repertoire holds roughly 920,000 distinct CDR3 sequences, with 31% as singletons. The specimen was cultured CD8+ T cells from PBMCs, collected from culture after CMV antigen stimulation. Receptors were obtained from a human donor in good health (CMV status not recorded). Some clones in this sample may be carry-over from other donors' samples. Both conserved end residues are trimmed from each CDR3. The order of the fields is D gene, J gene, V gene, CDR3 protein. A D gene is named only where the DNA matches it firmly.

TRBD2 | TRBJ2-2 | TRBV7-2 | ASRFPKVGGDITGELF
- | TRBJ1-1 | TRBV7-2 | ASSLNARAF
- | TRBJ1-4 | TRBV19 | ASSIRRINEKLF
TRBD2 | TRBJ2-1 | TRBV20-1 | SAWTSGGNEQF
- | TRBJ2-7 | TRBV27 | ASSFNFGSSYEQY
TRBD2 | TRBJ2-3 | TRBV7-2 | ASSLISGSSDTQY
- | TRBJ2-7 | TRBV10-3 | AINRGGDRDYEQY
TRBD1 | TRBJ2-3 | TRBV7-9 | ASSTRQGRTDTQY
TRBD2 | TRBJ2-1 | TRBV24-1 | ATSDRGRLAGDNEQF
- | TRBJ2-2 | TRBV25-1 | ASSDLTSNGELF
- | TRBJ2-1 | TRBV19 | ATSGKGLSYNEQF
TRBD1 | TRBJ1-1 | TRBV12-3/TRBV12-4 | ASLRGTGRLMNTEAF
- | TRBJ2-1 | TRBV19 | ASSSPGPANEQF
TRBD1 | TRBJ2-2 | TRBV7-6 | ASTWTGPLNTGELF
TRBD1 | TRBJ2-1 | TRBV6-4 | ASSGTGTYNEQF
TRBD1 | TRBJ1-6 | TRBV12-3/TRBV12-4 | ATGQGRSPLH
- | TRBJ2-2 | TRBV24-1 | ATSDLTGLETGELF
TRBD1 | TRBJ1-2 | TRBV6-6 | ASSTSSWTGSYGYT
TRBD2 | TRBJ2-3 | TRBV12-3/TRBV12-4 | ASSPLAGGPGDTQY
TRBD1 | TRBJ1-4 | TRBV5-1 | ASSGPPGQGITNEKLF
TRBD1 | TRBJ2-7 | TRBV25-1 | ASSEYFKGANTYEQY
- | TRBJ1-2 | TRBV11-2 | ASSLDRKGQATPANYGYT
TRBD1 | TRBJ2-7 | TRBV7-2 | ASSLDTGTGSYEQY
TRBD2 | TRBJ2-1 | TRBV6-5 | ASSYAGLAGYNEQF
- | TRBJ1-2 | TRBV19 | ASSLDTLGYT
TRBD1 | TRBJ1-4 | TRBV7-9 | ASSSTGNEKLF
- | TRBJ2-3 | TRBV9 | ASSVAGTGLPDTQY
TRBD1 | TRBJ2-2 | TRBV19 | ASSIVFAGQGDTGELF
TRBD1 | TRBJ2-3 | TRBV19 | ASSKGQGDTYTDTQY
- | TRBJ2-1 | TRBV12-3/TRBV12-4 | ASSLGGTIEQF
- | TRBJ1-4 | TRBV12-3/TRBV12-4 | AIQSPSTNEKLF
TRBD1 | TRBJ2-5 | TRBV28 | ASSLSGTVLSETQY
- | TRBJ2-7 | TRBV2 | ASTDVHEQY
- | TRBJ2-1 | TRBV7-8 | ASSLGAHEQF
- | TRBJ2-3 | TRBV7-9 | ASSLDDAAPDTQY
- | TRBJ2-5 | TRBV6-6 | ASNRRGTPETQY
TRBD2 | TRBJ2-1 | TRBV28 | ASRTDYSGVPHNEQF
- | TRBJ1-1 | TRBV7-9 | ASSGERVEAF
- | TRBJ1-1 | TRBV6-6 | ASSYSILGVHDTEAF
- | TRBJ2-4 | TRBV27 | ASSLSGSWANIQY
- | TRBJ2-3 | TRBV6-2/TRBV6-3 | ASSYPPRGPTDTQY
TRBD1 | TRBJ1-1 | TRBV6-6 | ASRPQGADTEAF
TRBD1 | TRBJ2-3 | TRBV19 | ASSIESAGQVTDTQY
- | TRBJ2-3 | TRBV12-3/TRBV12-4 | ASSLGVTSFDTQY
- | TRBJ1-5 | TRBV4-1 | ASSQEAGYQPQH
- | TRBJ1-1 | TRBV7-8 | ASSFQGLNTEAF
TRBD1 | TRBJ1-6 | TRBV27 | ASSRGTGFTSPLH
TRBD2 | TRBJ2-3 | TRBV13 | ASRVAGLAGSTDTQY
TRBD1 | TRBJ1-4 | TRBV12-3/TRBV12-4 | ASKLDRGREKLF
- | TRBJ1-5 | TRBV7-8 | ASSLEVPTVSNQPQH
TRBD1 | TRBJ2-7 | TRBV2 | ASSAVPGQVLEQY
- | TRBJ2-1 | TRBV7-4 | ASSLAHSSYNEQF
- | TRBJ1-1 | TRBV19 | ASSIGAYSFDVYTEAF
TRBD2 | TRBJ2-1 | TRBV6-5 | ASSYLTSGEDSYNEQF
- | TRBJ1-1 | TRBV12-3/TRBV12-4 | ASNTVMNTEAF
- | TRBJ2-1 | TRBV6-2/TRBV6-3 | ASSVGQSEQF
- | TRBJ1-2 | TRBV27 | ASSFGGVANYGYT
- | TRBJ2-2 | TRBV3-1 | ASSQAEINTGELF
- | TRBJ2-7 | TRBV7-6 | ASSLGSVREQY
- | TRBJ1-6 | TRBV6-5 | ASSYSTGGGLNSPLH